This TCR beta chain came from a study of T cells in Graves' hyperthyroidism and ophthalmopathy. CDR3 size: 13 residues. Germline loops: CDR1 KGHDR, CDR2 SFDVKD. The ends lost 3 bases at V and 10 bases at J; junction bases unmatched: 7. This clonotype was counted at least ten times. Researchers took RNA transcripts and amplified the TCR beta CDR3 regions from them. A set of HTBI primers served as the primers for a first-round RT-PCR of the TCR CDR3. From the multiplex PCR reads, TCRdb called clonotypes with MiXCR, one entry per CDR3 protein. This table has about 700,000 distinct CDR3 sequences, roughly 45% appearing once.

The receptor's source is an adult man with Graves' disease, either hyperthyroidism or ophthalmopathy (not recorded which). The J gene is TRBJ1-1, the V gene TRBV24-1, with 7 bases identical to TRBD1. The specimen was peripheral blood or thyroid tissue (not recorded which). The CDR3 loop reads CATSDRQGRRAFF. The CDR3 region has the DNA TGTGCCACCAGTGATCGACAGGGAAGAAGAGCTTTCTTT.